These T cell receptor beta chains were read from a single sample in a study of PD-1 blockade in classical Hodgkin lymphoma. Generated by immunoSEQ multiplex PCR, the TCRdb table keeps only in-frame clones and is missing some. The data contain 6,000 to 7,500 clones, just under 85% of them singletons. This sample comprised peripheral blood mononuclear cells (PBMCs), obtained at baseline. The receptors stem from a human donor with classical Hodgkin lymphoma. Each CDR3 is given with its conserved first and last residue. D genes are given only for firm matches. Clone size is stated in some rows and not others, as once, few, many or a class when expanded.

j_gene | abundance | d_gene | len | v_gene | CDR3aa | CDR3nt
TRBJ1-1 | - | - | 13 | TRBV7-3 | CASSWTANTEAFF | TGTGCCAGCAGCTGGACAGCGAACACTGAAGCTTTCTTT
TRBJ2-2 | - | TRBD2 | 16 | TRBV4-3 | CASSQGLAVPTGELFF | TGCGCCAGCAGCCAAGGACTAGCGGTACCCACCGGGGAGCTGTTTTTT
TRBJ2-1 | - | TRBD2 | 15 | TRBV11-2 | CASSLVSGSRNEQFF | TGTGCCAGCAGCTTGGTGAGCGGGAGTAGGAATGAGCAGTTCTTC
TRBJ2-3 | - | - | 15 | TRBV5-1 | CASSQQVTSTDTQYF | TGCGCCAGCAGCCAACAGGTTACTAGCACAGATACGCAGTATTTT
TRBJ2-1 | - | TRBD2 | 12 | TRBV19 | CASSSGLALLFF | TGTGCCAGTAGTAGCGGACTAGCCCTTCTGTTCTTC
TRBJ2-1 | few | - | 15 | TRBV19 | CASSIWPSGKNEQFF | TGTGCCAGTAGTATATGGCCTAGTGGTAAAAATGAGCAGTTCTTC
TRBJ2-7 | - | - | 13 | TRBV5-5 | CASSGDILYEQYF | TGTGCCAGCAGCGGGGACATCCTCTACGAGCAGTACTTC
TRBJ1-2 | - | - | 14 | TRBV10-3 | CASSYFSTGHGYTF | TGTGCCAGCAGTTACTTCTCGACTGGTCATGGCTACACCTTC
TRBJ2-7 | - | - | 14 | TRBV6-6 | CASSYSRGKGEQYF | TGTGCCAGCAGTTACTCCCGCGGGAAAGGGGAGCAGTACTTC
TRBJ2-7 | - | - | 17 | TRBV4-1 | CASSQAANGDSPYEQYF | TGCGCCAGCAGCCAAGCTGCAAATGGCGATTCTCCCTACGAGCAGTACTTC
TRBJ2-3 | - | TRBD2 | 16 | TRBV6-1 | CASSDLAGVVLNTQYF | TGTGCCAGCAGTGACTTAGCGGGAGTGGTCTTAAATACGCAGTATTTT
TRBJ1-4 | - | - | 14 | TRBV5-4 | CASSFKAPNEKLFF | TGTGCCAGCAGCTTTAAGGCTCCTAATGAAAAACTGTTTTTT
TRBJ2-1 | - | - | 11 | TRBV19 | CASSIGREQFF | TGTGCCAGTAGTATTGGTCGTGAGCAGTTCTTC
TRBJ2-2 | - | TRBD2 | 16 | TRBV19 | CASSIVGGRVTGELFF | TGTGCCAGTAGTATAGTTGGCGGGAGGGTAACCGGGGAGCTGTTTTTT
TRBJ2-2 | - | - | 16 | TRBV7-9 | CASSHYRNSNTGELFF | TGTGCCAGCAGCCACTACCGGAACTCGAACACCGGGGAGCTGTTTTTT
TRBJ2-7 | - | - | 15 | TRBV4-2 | CASSQGSTISYEQYF | TGTGCCAGCAGCCAAGGGTCTACGATCTCCTACGAGCAGTACTTC
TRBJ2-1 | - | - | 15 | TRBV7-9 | CASSPRRANSSEQFF | TGTGCCAGCAGCCCCCGGAGGGCTAATAGCTCTGAGCAGTTCTTC
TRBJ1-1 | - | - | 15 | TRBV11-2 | CASSLDAMGLAEAFF | TGTGCCAGCAGCTTAGATGCGATGGGCTTGGCTGAAGCTTTCTTT
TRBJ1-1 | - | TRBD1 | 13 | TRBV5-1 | CASSTQGATEAFF | TGCGCCAGCAGCACACAGGGGGCCACTGAAGCTTTCTTT
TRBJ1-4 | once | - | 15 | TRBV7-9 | CASSLTGEIREKLFF | TGTGCCAGCAGCTTAACTGGTGAGATACGTGAAAAACTGTTTTTT